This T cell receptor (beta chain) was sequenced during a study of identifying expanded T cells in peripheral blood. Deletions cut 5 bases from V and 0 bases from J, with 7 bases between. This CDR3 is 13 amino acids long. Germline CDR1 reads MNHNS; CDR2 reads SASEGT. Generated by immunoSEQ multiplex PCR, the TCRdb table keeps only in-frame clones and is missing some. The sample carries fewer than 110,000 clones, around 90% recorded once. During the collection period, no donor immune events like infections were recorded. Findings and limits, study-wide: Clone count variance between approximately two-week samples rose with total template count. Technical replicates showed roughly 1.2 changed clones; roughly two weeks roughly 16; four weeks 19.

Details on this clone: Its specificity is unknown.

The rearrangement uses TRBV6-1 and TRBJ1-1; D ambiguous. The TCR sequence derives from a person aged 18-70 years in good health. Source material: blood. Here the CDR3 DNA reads TGTGCCAGCAGTTTCCCAGTGAACACTGAAGCTTTCTTT. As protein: CASSFPVNTEAFF.